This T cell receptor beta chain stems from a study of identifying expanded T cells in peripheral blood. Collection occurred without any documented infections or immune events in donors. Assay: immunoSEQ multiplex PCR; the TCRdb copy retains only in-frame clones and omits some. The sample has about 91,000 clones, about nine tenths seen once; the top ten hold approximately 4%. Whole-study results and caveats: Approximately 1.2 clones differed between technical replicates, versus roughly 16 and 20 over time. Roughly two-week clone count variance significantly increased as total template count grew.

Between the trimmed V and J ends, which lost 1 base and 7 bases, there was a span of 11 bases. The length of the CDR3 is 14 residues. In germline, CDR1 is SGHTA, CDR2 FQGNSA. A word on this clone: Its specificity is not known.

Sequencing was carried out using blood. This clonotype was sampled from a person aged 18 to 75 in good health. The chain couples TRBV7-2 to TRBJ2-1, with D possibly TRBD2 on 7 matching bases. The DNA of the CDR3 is TGTGCCAGCAGCTTAGAAGGGGGGGGTAATGAGCAGTTCTTC. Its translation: CASSLEGGGNEQFF.